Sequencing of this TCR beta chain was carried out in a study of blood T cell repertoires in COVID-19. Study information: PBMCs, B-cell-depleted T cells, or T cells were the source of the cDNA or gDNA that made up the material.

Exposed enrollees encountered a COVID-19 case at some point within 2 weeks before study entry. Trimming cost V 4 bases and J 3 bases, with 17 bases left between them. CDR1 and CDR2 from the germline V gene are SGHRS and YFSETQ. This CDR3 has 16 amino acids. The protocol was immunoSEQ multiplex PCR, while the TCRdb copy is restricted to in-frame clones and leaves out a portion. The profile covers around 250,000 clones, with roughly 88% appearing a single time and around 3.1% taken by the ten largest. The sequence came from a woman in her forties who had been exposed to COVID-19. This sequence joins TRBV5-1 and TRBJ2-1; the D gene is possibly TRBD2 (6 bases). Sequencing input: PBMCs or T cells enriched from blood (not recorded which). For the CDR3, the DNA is TGCGCCAGCAGCCGGGGACTCGATCCGATCTACAATGAGCAGTTCTTC. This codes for CASSRGLDPIYNEQFF.